The text below deals with one T cell receptor beta chain. Its antigen is unidentified. The data derive from a study of T cells in Graves' hyperthyroidism and ophthalmopathy. What was amplified from RNA transcripts were TCR beta CDR3 regions. Using the HTBI primer set, a first-round RT-PCR was run on the TCR CDR3. TCRdb processed the multiplex PCR reads anew with MiXCR; each CDR3 protein has one entry. The table records about 560,000 distinct CDR3 sequences, about 45% of them present only once. Study observations and caveats: Most clonotypes expanded in thyroid above 0.001 were likewise present in blood.

The authors deemed Graves' hyperthyroidism stable absent ophthalmopathy progression within 18 months. It was uncontrolled infection, other autoimmune disease, pregnancy or lactation that excluded patients. Every diagnosis used clinical symptoms, serum thyroxine and TRAb, thyroid ultrasound and orbital computed tomography. The CDR3 is made up of 15 amino acids. The germline CDR1 and CDR2 sequences are LGHNA and YSLEER. With 0 bases removed from V and 5 bases from J, the gap between germline ends came to 8 bases. The sequenced material came from peripheral blood or thyroid tissue (not recorded which). The chain uses TRBV4-3 and TRBJ1-6; D unresolved. The TCR sequence derives from a woman in her late teens or twenties with Graves' hyperthyroidism. The CDR3 region has the DNA TGCGCCAGCAGCCAAGATATGGCACATAATTCACCCCTCCACTTT. Its translation is CASSQDMAHNSPLHF.